This T cell receptor beta chain was sequenced during a study of blood T cell repertoires in COVID-19. The overall study: From T cells, B-cell-depleted T cells, or PBMCs came the material, which was cDNA or gDNA.

The repertoire was sequenced with immunoSEQ multiplex PCR; TCRdb's copy has only in-frame clones and lacks some. The table lists 350,000 or so clones, about 86% of them singletons, with about 3% in the top ten. The receptor was isolated from a man aged 25-45 years with active or convalescent COVID-19. The sequencing input was peripheral blood.

In DNA, the CDR3 is TGTGCCAGCAGCTTAGTGGGACAGGGACTCTACGCTGAGCAGTTCTTC. Translation gives CASSLVGQGLYAEQFF. The chain is built from TRBV11-2 and TRBJ2-1, with 9 bases fitting TRBD1. CDR3 length equals 16 residues. V shed 1 base and J 9 bases; nucleotides not matched to a gene: 10. Germline V CDR1 and CDR2: SGHAT, FQNNGV.